This T cell receptor beta chain is from a study of T cell repertoires in cytomegalovirus infection. Study summary: Public TCR beta signature analysis indicated the presence of both CMV infection and matching HLA type.

Findings and caveats of the study: Carriers of CMV and the relevant HLA type were discriminated by public TCR beta frequency.

This clonotype was counted between two and nine times. Its antigen is still unknown. Via MiXCR, TCRdb re-called the reads, giving one row per CDR3 protein. The sample includes fewer than 950,000 distinct CDR3 sequences, around a third seen only once; the top ten take over 10%. The V segment lost 5 bases and the J segment 5 bases; nucleotides outside the gene matches: 6. Germline V gives CDR1 LNHDA, CDR2 SQIVND (reference sequence). The CDR3 runs 15 residues. The TCR sequence derives from a human donor in good health (CMV status not recorded). Some clones in this sample may be carry-over from other donors' samples. The sequencing used cultured CD8+ T cells from PBMCs, collected from culture after CMV antigen stimulation. The chain carries TRBV19 and TRBJ1-5; 10 nucleotides line up with TRBD1. The chain's CDR3 is CASSWTGGTHQPQHF. The CDR3 DNA follows: TGTGCCAGTAGTTGGACAGGGGGGACGCATCAGCCCCAGCATTTT.